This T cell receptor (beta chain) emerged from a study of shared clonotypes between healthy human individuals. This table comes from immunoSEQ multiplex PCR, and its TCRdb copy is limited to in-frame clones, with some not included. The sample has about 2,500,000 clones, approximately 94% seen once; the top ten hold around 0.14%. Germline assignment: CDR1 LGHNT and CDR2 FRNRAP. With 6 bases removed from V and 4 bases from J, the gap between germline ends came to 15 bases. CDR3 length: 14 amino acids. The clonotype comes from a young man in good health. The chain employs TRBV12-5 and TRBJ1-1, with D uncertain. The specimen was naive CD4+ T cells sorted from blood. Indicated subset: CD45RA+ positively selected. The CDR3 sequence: CASGRERVGTEAFF. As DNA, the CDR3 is TGTGCTAGTGGCCGCGAGAGGGTGGGCACTGAAGCTTTCTTT.